This T cell receptor (beta chain) was recovered during a study of cytomegalovirus exposure and HLA in healthy donors. Study observations and caveats: TCR beta V segments were, for the most part, productive about 87% or about 30% of the time in an earlier analysis.

The study ran its PCR with 60 Vbeta and 13 Jbeta primers. The protocol was immunoSEQ multiplex PCR, while the TCRdb copy is restricted to in-frame clones and leaves out a portion. The data hold roughly 130,000 clones, with around 80% observed a single time. This clone was counted only a few times. Its antigen is not identified. The CDR3 is 13 amino acids. Germline-derived CDR1 and CDR2 are SGHTA and FQGNSA. V was clipped by 4 bases and J by 10 bases, with 11 bases between them. The TCR was taken from a man in his thirties or forties in good health and CMV-seronegative. V and J are TRBV7-2 and TRBJ1-6; D perhaps matches TRBD1 (6 bases). The sample comprised PBMCs. The CDR3 region is CASSSTGRSPLHF. CDR3 DNA sequence: TGTGCCAGCAGCTCAACAGGGCGCTCACCCCTCCACTTT. Based on the CDR3 plus reference TRBV7-2 and TRBJ1-6, the full variable domain is GAGVSQSPSNKVTEKGKDVELRCDPISGHTALYWYRQSLGQGLEFLIYFQGNSAPDKSGLPSDRFSAERTGGSVSTLTIQRTQQEDSAVYLCASSSTGRSPLHFGNGTRLTVT.